The T cell receptor beta chain described here comes from a study of blood T cell repertoires in COVID-19. About the research overall: PBMCs, B-cell-depleted T cells, or T cells provided the cDNA or gDNA that made up the material.

The CDR3 contains 15 residues. V was pared by 1 base and J by 6 bases, with 13 bases between. The germline V gene has CDR1 MGHRA and CDR2 YSYEKL. This clone was picked up one time. Per the study methods: Reference gene primers were amplified, and this amplification served to estimate nucleated cell counts. Here immunoSEQ multiplex PCR was the method, and the copy in TCRdb shows in-frame clones only, minus some. Clone size and the V and J calls come from that table; the DNA yielded D and trimming. The table lists some 700,000 clones, about nine tenths of them singletons. The specimen sequenced was peripheral blood. This chain links TRBV4-1 with TRBJ2-1; D is possibly TRBD2 (7 bases). This TCR was sampled from a woman younger than 30 with acute or convalescent COVID-19. The CDR3 loop reads CASSQGGGHINEQFF. In DNA, the CDR3 is TGCGCCAGCAGCCAAGGGGGGGGCCACATCAATGAGCAGTTCTTC.